The following is a T cell receptor beta chain sequence with its context. The antigen remains undetermined. The data were taken from a study of long-term antiretroviral therapy in people with HIV. Study-wide background: The 2015 immediate-ART recommendation came about a decade after the earliest samples. The study, taken as a whole, reports: Repertoire dominance by clones expanded before ART was seen at all time points.

Germline V lookup: CDR1 SGHKS, CDR2 YYEKEE (reference sequence). This CDR3 has 14 amino acids. With 0 bases removed from V and 5 bases from J, the gap between germline ends came to 12 bases. Samples were assayed with immunoSEQ v3.0 at survey level. Per-sample TRB depth target: 40,000-50,000 T-cell genomes. Some clones are missing from TCRdb's copy, which holds only in-frame ones; the method was immunoSEQ multiplex PCR. This sample has 15,000 to 20,000 clones; about 81% occur once, and the top ten carry approximately 9.1%. The sequence was obtained from a man between 18 and 29 years old with HIV. This sample comprised unsorted PBMCs, obtained 0.3 years after starting antiretroviral therapy. The V call is TRBV5-5, the J call TRBJ2-7; possible D gene TRBD1, 5 bases. The CDR3 nucleotides are TGTGCCAGCAGCTTGGAAGGGGCCGGTAACGAGCAGTACTTC. This codes for CASSLEGAGNEQYF.